This paragraph reports one T cell receptor beta chain. Sequencing of TCR beta was carried out in blood CD8+ and CD4+ T cells. The data belong to a study of CD8 T cells in Susac syndrome. With random hexamers, 0.5 to 1 ug RNA was reverse transcribed. MiXCR was run by TCRdb on the immunoSEQ multiplex PCR reads, yielding one entry per CDR3 protein. The sample yields 150,000 to 200,000 distinct CDR3 sequences, less than 95% seen once. The sequence was obtained from a human donor in good health. The specimen sequenced was CD4+ T cells from PBMCs.

CDR3 bases: TGCAGTGCTAGATCGTTGGGTAGCGGGGGGTCCTACGAGCAGTACTTC. It specifies CSARSLGSGGSYEQYF. This rearrangement joins TRBV20-1 to TRBJ2-7; 10 nucleotides match TRBD2. Germline V gene data show CDR1 as DFQATT and CDR2 as SNEGSKA (reference sequence). This CDR3 has 16 residues. J was trimmed by 1 base and V by 2 bases; bases with no gene match: 8.